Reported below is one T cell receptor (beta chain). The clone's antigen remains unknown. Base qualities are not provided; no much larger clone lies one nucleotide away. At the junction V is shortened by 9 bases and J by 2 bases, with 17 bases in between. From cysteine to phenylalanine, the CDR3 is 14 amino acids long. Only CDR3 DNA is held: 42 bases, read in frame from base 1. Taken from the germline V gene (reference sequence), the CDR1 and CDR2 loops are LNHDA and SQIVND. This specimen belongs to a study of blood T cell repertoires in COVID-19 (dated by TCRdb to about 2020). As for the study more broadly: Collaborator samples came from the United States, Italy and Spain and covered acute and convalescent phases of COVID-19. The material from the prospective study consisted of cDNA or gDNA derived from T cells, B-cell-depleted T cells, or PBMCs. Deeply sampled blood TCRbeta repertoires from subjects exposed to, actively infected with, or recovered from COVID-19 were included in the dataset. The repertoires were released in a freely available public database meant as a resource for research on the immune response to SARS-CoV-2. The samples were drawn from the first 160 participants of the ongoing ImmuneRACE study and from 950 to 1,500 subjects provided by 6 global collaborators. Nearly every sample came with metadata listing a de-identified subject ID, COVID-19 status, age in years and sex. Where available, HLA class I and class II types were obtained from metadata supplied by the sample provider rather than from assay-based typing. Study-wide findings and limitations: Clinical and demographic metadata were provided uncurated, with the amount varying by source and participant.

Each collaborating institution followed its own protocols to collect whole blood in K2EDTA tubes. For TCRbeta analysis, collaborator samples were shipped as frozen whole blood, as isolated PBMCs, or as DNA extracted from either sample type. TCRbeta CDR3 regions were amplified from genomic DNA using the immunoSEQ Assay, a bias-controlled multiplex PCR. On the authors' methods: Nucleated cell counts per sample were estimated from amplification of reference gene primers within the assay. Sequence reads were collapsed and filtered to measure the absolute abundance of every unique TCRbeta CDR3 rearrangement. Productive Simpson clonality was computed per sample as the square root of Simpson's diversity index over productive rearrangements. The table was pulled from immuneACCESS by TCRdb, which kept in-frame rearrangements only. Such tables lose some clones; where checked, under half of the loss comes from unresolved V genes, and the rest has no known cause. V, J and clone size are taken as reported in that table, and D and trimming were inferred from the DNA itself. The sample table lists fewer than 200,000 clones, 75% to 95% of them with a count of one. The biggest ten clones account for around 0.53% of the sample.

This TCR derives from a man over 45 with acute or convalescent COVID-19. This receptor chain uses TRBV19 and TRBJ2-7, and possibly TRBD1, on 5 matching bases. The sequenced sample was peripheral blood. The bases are TGTGCCAGCGAAAGGACGCAAGGGGCCTACGAGCAGTACTTC. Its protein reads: CASERTQGAYEQYF.